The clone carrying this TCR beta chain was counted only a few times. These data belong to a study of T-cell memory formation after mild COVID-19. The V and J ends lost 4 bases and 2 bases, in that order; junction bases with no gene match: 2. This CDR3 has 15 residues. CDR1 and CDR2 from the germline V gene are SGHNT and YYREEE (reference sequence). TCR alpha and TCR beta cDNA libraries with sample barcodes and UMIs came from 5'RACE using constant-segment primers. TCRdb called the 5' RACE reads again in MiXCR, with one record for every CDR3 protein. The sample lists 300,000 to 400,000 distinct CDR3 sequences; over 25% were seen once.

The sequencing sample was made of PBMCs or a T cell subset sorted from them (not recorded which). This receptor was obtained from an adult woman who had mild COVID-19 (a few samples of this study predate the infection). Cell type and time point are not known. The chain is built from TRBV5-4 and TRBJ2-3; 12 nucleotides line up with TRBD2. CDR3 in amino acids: CASSRTSGDTDTQYF. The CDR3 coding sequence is TGTGCCAGCAGCCGGACTAGCGGGGACACAGATACGCAGTATTTT.